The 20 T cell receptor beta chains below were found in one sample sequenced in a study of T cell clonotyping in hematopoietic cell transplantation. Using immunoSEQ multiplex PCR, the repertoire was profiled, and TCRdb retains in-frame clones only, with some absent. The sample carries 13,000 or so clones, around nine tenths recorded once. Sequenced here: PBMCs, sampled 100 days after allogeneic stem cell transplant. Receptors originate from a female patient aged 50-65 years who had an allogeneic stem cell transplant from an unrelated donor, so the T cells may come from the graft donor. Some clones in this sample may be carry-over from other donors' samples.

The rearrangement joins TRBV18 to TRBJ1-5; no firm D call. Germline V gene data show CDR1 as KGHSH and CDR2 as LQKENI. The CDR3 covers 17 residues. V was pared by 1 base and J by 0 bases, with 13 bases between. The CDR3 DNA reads TGTGCCAGCTCACCACGTGGTGGAGAGGTTAGCAATCAGCCCCAGCATTTT. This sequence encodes CASSPRGGEVSNQPQHF.

CDR3 loop: CASSLEHSYNEQFF. As DNA, the CDR3 is TGTGCCAGCAGTTTAGAGCACTCCTACAATGAGCAGTTCTTC. This chain links TRBV27 with TRBJ2-1; D ambiguous. Germline CDR1 is MNHEY and CDR2 is SMNVEV (reference sequence). The CDR3 spans 14 residues. V lost 2 bases and J 0 bases, leaving 5 bases between the germline ends.

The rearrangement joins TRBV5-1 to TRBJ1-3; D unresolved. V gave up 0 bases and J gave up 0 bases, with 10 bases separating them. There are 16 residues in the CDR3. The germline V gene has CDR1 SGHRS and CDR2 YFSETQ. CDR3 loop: CASSLGAGPSGNTIYF. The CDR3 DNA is TGCGCCAGCAGCTTGGGTGCAGGTCCCTCTGGAAACACCATATATTTT.

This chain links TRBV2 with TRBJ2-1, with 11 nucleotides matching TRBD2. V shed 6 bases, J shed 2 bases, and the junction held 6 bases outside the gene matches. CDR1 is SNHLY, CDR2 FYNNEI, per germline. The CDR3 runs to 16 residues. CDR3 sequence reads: CASSVSGRDPYNEQFF. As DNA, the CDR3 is TGTGCCAGCAGCGTTAGCGGGAGGGACCCCTACAATGAGCAGTTCTTC. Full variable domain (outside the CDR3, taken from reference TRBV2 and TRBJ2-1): EPEVTQTPSHQVTQMGQEVILRCVPISNHLYFYWYRQILGQKVEFLVSFYNNEISEKSEIFDDQFSVERPDGSNFTLKIRSTKLEDSAMYFCASSVSGRDPYNEQFFGPGTRLTVL.

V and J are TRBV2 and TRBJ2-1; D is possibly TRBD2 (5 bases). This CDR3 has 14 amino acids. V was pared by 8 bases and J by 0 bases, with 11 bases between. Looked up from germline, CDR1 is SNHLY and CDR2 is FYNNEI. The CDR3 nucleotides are TGTGCCAGCCAGGACTTCAACTCCTACAATGAGCAGTTCTTC. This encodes CASQDFNSYNEQFF.

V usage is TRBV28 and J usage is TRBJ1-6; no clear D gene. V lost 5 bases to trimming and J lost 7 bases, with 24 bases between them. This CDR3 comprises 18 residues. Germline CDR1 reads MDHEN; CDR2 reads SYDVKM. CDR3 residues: CASSTRVLGTLGNSPLHF. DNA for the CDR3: TGTGCCAGCAGTACTAGGGTCCTTGGAACTTTGGGGAATTCACCCCTCCACTTT.

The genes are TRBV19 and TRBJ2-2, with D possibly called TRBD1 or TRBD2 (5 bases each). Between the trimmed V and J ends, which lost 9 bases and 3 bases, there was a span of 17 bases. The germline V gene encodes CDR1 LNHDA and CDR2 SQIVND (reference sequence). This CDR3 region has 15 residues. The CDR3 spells CASLPGQTYTGELFF. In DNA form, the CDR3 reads TGTGCCAGCCTCCCGGGGCAGACTTACACCGGGGAGCTGTTTTTT.

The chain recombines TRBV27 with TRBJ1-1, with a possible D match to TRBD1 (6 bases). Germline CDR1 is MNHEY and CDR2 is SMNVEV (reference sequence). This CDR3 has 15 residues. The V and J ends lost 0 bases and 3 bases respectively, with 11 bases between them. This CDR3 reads CASSLSRGSDTEAFF. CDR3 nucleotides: TGTGCCAGCAGTTTATCGAGGGGGTCGGACACTGAAGCTTTCTTT.

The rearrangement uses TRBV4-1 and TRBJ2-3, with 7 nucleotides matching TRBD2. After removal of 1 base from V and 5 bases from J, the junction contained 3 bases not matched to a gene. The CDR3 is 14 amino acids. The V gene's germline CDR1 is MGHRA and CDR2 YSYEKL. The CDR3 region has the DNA TGCGCCAGCAGCCAAGGCAGGGAGGGAGATACGCAGTATTTT. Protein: CASSQGREGDTQYF.

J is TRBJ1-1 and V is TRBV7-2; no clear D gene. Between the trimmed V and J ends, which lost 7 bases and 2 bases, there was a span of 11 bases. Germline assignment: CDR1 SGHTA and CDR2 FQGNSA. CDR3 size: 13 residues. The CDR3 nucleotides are TGTGCCAGCACCTCGTATTTAAACACTGAAGCTTTCTTT. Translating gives CASTSYLNTEAFF.

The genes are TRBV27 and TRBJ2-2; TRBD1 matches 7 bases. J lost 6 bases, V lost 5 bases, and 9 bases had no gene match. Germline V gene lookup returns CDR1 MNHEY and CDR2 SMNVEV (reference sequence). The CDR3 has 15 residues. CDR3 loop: CASSRQGPGAGELFF. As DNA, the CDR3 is TGTGCCAGCAGTCGACAGGGTCCCGGTGCCGGGGAGCTGTTTTTT.

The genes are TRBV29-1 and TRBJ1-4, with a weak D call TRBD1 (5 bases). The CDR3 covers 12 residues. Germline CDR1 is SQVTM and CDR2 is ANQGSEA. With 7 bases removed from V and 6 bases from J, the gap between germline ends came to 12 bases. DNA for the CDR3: TGCAGCGGGCAGGGAGCGGATGAAAAACTGTTTTTT. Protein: CSGQGADEKLFF.

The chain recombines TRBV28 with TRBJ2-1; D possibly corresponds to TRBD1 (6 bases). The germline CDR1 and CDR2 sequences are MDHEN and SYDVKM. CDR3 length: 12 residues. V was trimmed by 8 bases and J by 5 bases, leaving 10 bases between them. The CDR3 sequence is CASLTGNNEQFF. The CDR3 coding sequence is TGTGCCAGCCTGACAGGTAACAATGAGCAGTTCTTC.

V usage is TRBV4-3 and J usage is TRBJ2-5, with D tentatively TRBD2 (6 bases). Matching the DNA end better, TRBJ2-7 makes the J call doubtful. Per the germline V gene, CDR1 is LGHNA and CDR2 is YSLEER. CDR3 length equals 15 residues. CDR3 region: CASSQGTRAGYEQYF. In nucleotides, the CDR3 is TGCGCCAGCAGCCAAGGGACGCGAGCGGGCTACGAGCAGTACTTC.

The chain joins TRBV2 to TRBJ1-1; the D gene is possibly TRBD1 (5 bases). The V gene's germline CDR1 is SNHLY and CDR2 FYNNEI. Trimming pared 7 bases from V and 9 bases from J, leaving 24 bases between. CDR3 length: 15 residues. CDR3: CASTNREGASAKAFF. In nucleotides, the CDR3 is TGTGCCAGCACGAATCGGGAAGGGGCTTCGGCTAAAGCTTTCTTT.

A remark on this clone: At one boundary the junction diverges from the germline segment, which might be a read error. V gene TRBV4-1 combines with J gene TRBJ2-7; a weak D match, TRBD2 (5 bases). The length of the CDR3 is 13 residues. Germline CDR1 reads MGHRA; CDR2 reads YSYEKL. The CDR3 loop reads CSSSEGWTYEQYF. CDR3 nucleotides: TGCTCCAGTAGCGAAGGGTGGACCTACGAGCAGTACTTC.

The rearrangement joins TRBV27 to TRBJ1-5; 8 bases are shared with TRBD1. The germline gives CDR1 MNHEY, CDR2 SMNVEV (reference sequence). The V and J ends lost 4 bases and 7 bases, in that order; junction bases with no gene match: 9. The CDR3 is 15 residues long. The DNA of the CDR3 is TGTGCCAGCAGTTCCCTCGGACAGGGAATCCAGCCCCAGCATTTT. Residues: CASSSLGQGIQPQHF.

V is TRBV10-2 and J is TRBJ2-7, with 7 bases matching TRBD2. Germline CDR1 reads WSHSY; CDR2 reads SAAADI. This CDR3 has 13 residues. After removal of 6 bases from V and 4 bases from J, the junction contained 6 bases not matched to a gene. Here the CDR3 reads CASSVGLSYEQYF. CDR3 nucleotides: TGCGCCAGCAGCGTGGGACTAAGTTACGAGCAGTACTTC.

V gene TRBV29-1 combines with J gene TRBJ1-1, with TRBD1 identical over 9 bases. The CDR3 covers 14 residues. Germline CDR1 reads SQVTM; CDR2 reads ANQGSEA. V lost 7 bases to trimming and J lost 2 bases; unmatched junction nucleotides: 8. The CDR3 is CSGGQGLGNTEAFF. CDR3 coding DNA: TGCAGCGGTGGACAGGGGTTAGGAAACACTGAAGCTTTCTTT.

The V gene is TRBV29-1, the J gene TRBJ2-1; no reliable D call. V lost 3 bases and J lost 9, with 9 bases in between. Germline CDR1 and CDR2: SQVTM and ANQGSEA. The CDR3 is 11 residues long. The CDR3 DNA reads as TGCAGCGTTGATCTCACGGGTGAGCAGTTCTTC. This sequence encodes CSVDLTGEQFF.